Below, 26 T cell receptor beta chains from the same sample are listed, as sequenced in a study of cytomegalovirus exposure and HLA in healthy donors. Primers: 60 Vbeta forward and 13 Jbeta reverse. Only in-frame clones appear in the TCRdb table, and some are missing; sequencing was by immunoSEQ multiplex PCR. The repertoire shows some 110,000 clones; the top ten hold roughly 1%. The material sequenced was PBMCs. Receptors originate from a man between 18 and 29 years old in good health and CMV-seronegative.

V and J are TRBV28 and TRBJ2-1; TRBD2 agrees at 7 bases. The CDR3 is 14 residues long. V shed 5 bases and J 8 bases; nucleotides not matched to a gene: 9. CDR1 and CDR2 (germline): MDHEN, SYDVKM. The CDR3 region is CASSPPGLRDEQFF. CDR3 coding DNA: TGTGCCAGCAGTCCCCCGGGACTAAGAGATGAGCAGTTCTTC.

The chain employs TRBV19 and TRBJ1-2; 9 nucleotides agree with TRBD1. V was pared by 7 bases and J by 3 bases, with 3 bases of the junction left unmatched. The CDR3 spans 13 residues. Looked up from germline, CDR1 is LNHDA and CDR2 is SQIVND (reference sequence). In DNA form, the CDR3 reads TGTGCCAGTATTAGACAGGGGGACTATGGCTACACCTTC. Its protein is CASIRQGDYGYTF.

V usage is TRBV27 and J usage is TRBJ1-2, with D perhaps matching TRBD1 (5 bases). Germline V gene lookup returns CDR1 MNHEY and CDR2 SMNVEV (reference sequence). The CDR3 length is 15 residues. The germline V and J ends were trimmed by 5 bases and 0 bases, with 13 bases remaining between them. DNA for the CDR3: TGTGCCAGCAGTACTTCCGACAGAGCTAACTATGGCTACACCTTC. Encoded protein: CASSTSDRANYGYTF.

The chain is built from TRBV18 and TRBJ2-7; D remains unclear. The CDR3 extends over 14 amino acids. Germline V lookup: CDR1 KGHSH, CDR2 LQKENI. V was cut by 3 bases and J by 12 bases, with 21 bases left in between. CDR3 amino acids: CASSPEAGPRLGYF. CDR3 sequence (DNA): TGTGCCAGCTCACCCGAGGCCGGTCCCCGGTTGGGGTACTTC.

The chain couples TRBV30 to TRBJ2-3, with a tentative D call TRBD2 (5 bases). The CDR3 totals 14 residues. CDR1 is GTSNPN and CDR2 is SVGIG in the germline V gene (reference sequence). Trimming left V 4 bases short and J 2 bases short, with 13 bases between. The CDR3 is CAWNRNSATDTQYF. The CDR3, as DNA: TGTGCCTGGAATCGGAATAGCGCCACAGATACGCAGTATTTT.

The chain combines TRBV18 with TRBJ2-5; no definite D call. Germline loops: CDR1 KGHSH, CDR2 LQKENI. With 0 bases removed from V and 2 bases from J, the gap between germline ends came to 13 bases. The CDR3 contains 16 residues. The CDR3 sequence is CASSPPGRLLQETQYF. CDR3 DNA: TGTGCCAGCTCACCACCCGGTCGACTCTTACAAGAGACCCAGTACTTC.

The genes are TRBV4-1 and TRBJ2-4; 9 nucleotides align to TRBD1. Unmatched junction bases numbered 7, after V lost 4 bases and J lost 3 bases. CDR1 is MGHRA and CDR2 is YSYEKL in the germline V gene. The CDR3 has 16 amino acids. The CDR3 bases are TGCGCCAGCAGCCCAGAGGGACAGGGAGTCAAAAACATTCAGTACTTC. Its protein is CASSPEGQGVKNIQYF.

The J gene is TRBJ2-5, the V gene TRBV9, with 7 positions matching TRBD2. CDR1 SGDLS and CDR2 YYNGEE come from the germline V gene. CDR3 size: 14 residues. V dropped 2 bases and J dropped 2; count of bases not matched to a gene: 3. The CDR3 DNA is TGTGCCAGCAGCGTTACGGGGGGACAAGAGACCCAGTACTTC. Amino acids: CASSVTGGQETQYF.

J is TRBJ2-2 and V is TRBV6-1; possibly TRBD1 for D (5 bases). The CDR3 length is 15 residues. CDR1 and CDR2 (germline): MNHNS, SASEGT. Between the trimmed V and J ends, which lost 2 bases and 4 bases, there was a span of 11 bases. CDR3 in DNA: TGTGCCAGCAGTGAACAGGGCAAGATCACCGGGGAGCTGTTTTTT. Protein sequence: CASSEQGKITGELFF.

The chain employs TRBV27 and TRBJ1-1; TRBD1 agrees at 7 bases. J lost 5 bases, V lost 0 bases, and 9 bases had no gene match. The V gene's germline CDR1 is MNHEY and CDR2 SMNVEV (reference sequence). The CDR3 extends over 16 amino acids. The CDR3 spells CASSLSKLRGHTEAFF. The CDR3 DNA reads TGTGCCAGCAGTTTATCGAAGTTAAGGGGGCATACTGAAGCTTTCTTT.

The CDR3 loop reads CAIKQGANEQFF. CDR3 coding DNA: TGTGCCATCAAACAGGGAGCCAATGAGCAGTTCTTC. This chain connects TRBV27 to TRBJ2-1; possibly TRBD1 for D (6 bases). With 10 bases removed from V and 6 bases from J, the gap between germline ends came to 13 bases. Germline loops: CDR1 MNHEY, CDR2 SMNVEV (reference sequence). This CDR3 comprises 12 residues.

The CDR3 is CASSPGQLYYEQYF. For the CDR3, the DNA is TGCGCCAGCAGCCCGGGACAGTTATACTACGAGCAGTACTTC. V and J are TRBV4-1 and TRBJ2-7, with 7 bases lining up with TRBD1. V lost 4 bases to trimming and J lost 3 bases; unmatched junction nucleotides: 6. This CDR3 spans 14 amino acids. Germline CDR1 MGHRA, CDR2 YSYEKL.

As regards this clone: At the DNA level, this CDR3 is encoded by other sequences in the same sample as well. The V call is TRBV5-8, the J call TRBJ2-7; weak D call: TRBD1 (5 bases). V lost 4 bases, J lost 0 bases, and 17 bases lay in between. This CDR3 has 16 amino acids. CDR1 is SGHTS and CDR2 is YDEGEE in the germline V gene. CDR3 nucleotide sequence: TGTGCCAGCAGCAAAGTGCCAGGACACAGCTCCTACGAGCAGTACTTC. Amino acid sequence: CASSKVPGHSSYEQYF.

The gene calls are TRBV19 and TRBJ1-5; perhaps TRBD1 as D (5 bases). V shed 7 bases and J shed 6 bases, with 16 bases lying between them. Germline CDR1 and CDR2: LNHDA and SQIVND (reference sequence). The CDR3 runs 14 residues. CDR3 in amino acids: CASMQGSGGQPQHF. CDR3 bases: TGTGCCAGTATGCAGGGATCCGGTGGTCAGCCCCAGCATTTT.

This sequence joins TRBV5-1 and TRBJ2-3; D might be TRBD2 (5 bases). The V gene lost 5 bases and the J gene lost 1 base, with 14 bases spanning the gap. The germline V gene has CDR1 SGHRS and CDR2 YFSETQ. The CDR3 has 15 residues. The CDR3 sequence is CASSPAGDRTDTQYF. The CDR3 coding sequence is TGCGCCAGCAGTCCTGCCGGGGATCGCACAGATACGCAGTATTTT.

The gene calls are TRBV2 and TRBJ1-2, with TRBD1 identical over 7 bases. V shed 5 bases, J shed 1 base, and the junction held 4 bases outside the gene matches. Per germline, CDR1 SNHLY and CDR2 FYNNEI. The CDR3 length is 14 residues. CDR3 in amino acids: CASSPDRNNYGYTF. CDR3 bases: TGTGCCAGCAGTCCGGACAGGAATAACTATGGCTACACCTTC.

The gene calls are TRBV10-1 and TRBJ2-2, with 7 bases fitting TRBD2. J lost 6 bases, V lost 4 bases, and 2 bases had no gene match. Germline V lookup: CDR1 WNHNN, CDR2 SYGVQD (reference sequence). The CDR3 is 13 amino acids. CDR3 in DNA: TGCGCCAGCAGTGGGGGGGGTCCCGGGGAGCTGTTTTTT. Translated, it gives CASSGGGPGELFF.

V gene TRBV18 combines with J gene TRBJ1-4, with D uncertain. Germline V gene sequence: CDR1 KGHSH, CDR2 LQKENI. The CDR3 contains 15 residues. V lost 2 bases and J 7 bases, leaving 14 bases between the germline ends. CDR3 in amino acids: CASSPARELGEKLFF. In DNA form, the CDR3 reads TGTGCCAGCTCACCAGCCCGGGAGTTGGGTGAAAAACTGTTTTTT.

The chain joins TRBV7-2 to TRBJ2-5; the match to TRBD2 covers 14 bases. Germline V gene data show CDR1 as SGHTA and CDR2 as FQGNSA. J was trimmed by 2 bases and V by 1 base; bases with no gene match: 3. There are 17 residues in the CDR3. The CDR3 coding sequence is TGTGCCAGCAGCTTAGGACTAGCGGGAGGGCAGCAAGAGACCCAGTACTTC. This codes for CASSLGLAGGQQETQYF.

The chain links TRBV2 to TRBJ2-5; D is uncertain. Germline CDR1 reads SNHLY; CDR2 reads FYNNEI. V gave up 2 bases and J gave up 4 bases, with 11 bases separating them. This CDR3 spans 14 amino acids. The CDR3 spells CASSESRSRETQYF. CDR3 coding DNA: TGTGCCAGCAGTGAAAGCCGGAGTCGAGAGACCCAGTACTTC. The variable domain in full, completed from reference TRBV2 and TRBJ2-5, reads EPEVTQTPSHQVTQMGQEVILRCVPISNHLYFYWYRQILGQKVEFLVSFYNNEISEKSEIFDDQFSVERPDGSNFTLKIRSTKLEDSAMYFCASSESRSRETQYFGPGTRLLVL.

The chain combines TRBV9 with TRBJ2-2; possibly TRBD2 for D (6 bases). Trimming removed 2 bases from V and 1 base from J, with 15 bases in between. Germline CDR1 is SGDLS and CDR2 is YYNGEE. This CDR3 comprises 17 residues. DNA for the CDR3: TGTGCCAGCAGCGTGGTCGGAGGGATCGGGAACACCGGGGAGCTGTTTTTT. Its protein product is CASSVVGGIGNTGELFF.

The gene calls are TRBV30 and TRBJ1-1; the match to TRBD1 covers 7 bases. The CDR3 extends over 13 amino acids. CDR1 GTSNPN and CDR2 SVGIG come from the germline V gene (reference sequence). Trimming took 6 bases from V and 1 from J; bases not matched to a gene: 5. The CDR3 DNA sequence: TGTGCCTGCTCAGGGGGAAGGAACACTGAAGCTTTCTTT. Its protein is CACSGGRNTEAFF.

The gene calls are TRBV19 and TRBJ2-3, with 9 bases identical to TRBD2. Germline V CDR1 and CDR2: LNHDA, SQIVND (reference sequence). The J segment lost 2 bases and the V segment lost 1 base, leaving 4 bases of the junction unmatched. This CDR3 is built from 16 residues. The CDR3 region is CASSIGLAGYTDTQYF. The CDR3 DNA reads as TGTGCCAGTAGTATAGGGCTAGCGGGATACACAGATACGCAGTATTTT. The full variable domain, rest sourced from reference TRBV19 and TRBJ2-3, is DGGITQSPKYLFRKEGQNVTLSCEQNLNHDAMYWYRQDPGQGLRLIYYSQIVNDFQKGDIAEGYSVSREKKESFPLTVTSAQKNPTAFYLCASSIGLAGYTDTQYFGPGTRLTVL.

The chain links TRBV28 to TRBJ1-1, with 9 bases that match TRBD1. Germline V gives CDR1 MDHEN, CDR2 SYDVKM. CDR3 length: 15 residues. The trim removed 6 bases at V and 4 bases at J, leaving 9 bases unmatched. This CDR3 reads CASRTRDRVFTEAFF. The CDR3 DNA reads as TGTGCCAGCAGAACCCGGGACAGGGTTTTCACTGAAGCTTTCTTT.

With regard to this clone: The junction does not match germline at one end; this may be a read error. V and J are TRBV6-5 and TRBJ1-2; D is unclear. Germline assignment: CDR1 MNHEY and CDR2 SVGAGI. This CDR3 contains 14 residues. The CDR3 coding sequence is TGTGCCAGCAATTACTCGATATTGAGCTATGGCTACACCTTC. Its protein product is CASNYSILSYGYTF.

The chain couples TRBV28 to TRBJ2-1; 8 bases map to TRBD2. V was clipped by 7 bases and J by 3 bases; unmatched bases: 11. The CDR3 sequence is 16 residues long. CDR1 is MDHEN and CDR2 is SYDVKM in the germline V gene. CDR3: CASTPKREIHYNEQFF. CDR3 in DNA: TGTGCCAGCACCCCTAAGCGGGAGATACACTACAATGAGCAGTTCTTC.